The entry below describes one T cell receptor (beta chain). What it binds is not known. The data stem from a study of CD8+CD57+ T cells in acquired aplastic anemia. Study-level findings and limits: Patients and controls shared fewer than 30 CD8+ CDR3 sequences.

Germline V gene lookup returns CDR1 SGHDN and CDR2 FVKESK. V was cut by 2 bases and J by 2 bases, with 16 bases left in between. This CDR3 spans 16 amino acids. Genomic DNA acted as the template from which TCR beta VDJ combination and CDR3 sequence profiling were carried out. Using its own MiXCR run on the reads, TCRdb lists one record per CDR3 protein. This sample has fewer than 250,000 distinct CDR3 sequences; approximately 50% occur once, and the top ten carry over 7.5%. Those patients picked for sequencing had displayed CD8+CD57+ cell expansion on flow cytometry. The genes are TRBV14 and TRBJ2-7; D is ambiguous. Sequencing used sorted CD4+, CD8+, or CD8+CD57+ T cells (not recorded which) from PBMCs. The TCR sequence derives from a human donor with aplastic anemia. DNA of the CDR3: TGTGCCAGCAGCCAACGGAGAAGTCTGACCACCTACGAGCAGTACTTC. Translating it yields CASSQRRSLTTYEQYF. Using reference TRBV14 and TRBJ2-7 for the parts outside the CDR3, the full variable domain is EAGVTQFPSHSVIEKGQTVTLRCDPISGHDNLYWYRRVMGKEIKFLLHFVKESKQDESGMPNNRFLAERTGGTYSTLKVQPAELEDSGVYFCASSQRRSLTTYEQYFGPGTRLTVT.